This TCR beta chain is drawn from a study of T cells in Graves' hyperthyroidism and ophthalmopathy. Whole-study results and caveats: Most thyroid-expanded clonotypes above 0.001 were also found in blood.

The source material, RNA transcripts, was used to amplify TCR beta CDR3 regions. An initial round of RT-PCR targeting the TCR CDR3 relied on the HTBI primer set. One entry per CDR3 protein, called by TCRdb with MiXCR from the multiplex PCR reads. The top ten hold 8.9% of the sample, which has 750,000 to 900,000 distinct CDR3 sequences, roughly 40% seen once. The CDR3 totals 11 residues. V was clipped by 3 bases and J by 8 bases, with 10 bases between them. CDR1 and CDR2 (germline): DFQATT, SNEGSKA (reference sequence). With respect to this clonotype: The antigen is not known.

The receptor was isolated from a man between 18 and 29 years old with Graves' hyperthyroidism. The chain employs TRBV20-1 and TRBJ1-2; the D is unclear. The source material was blood. The CDR3 nucleotides are TGCAGTGCTAGTTCGGGGAGGGGCTACACCTTC. This codes for CSASSGRGYTF.